This is a list of T cell receptor beta chains from one sample in a study of T cell repertoires in cytomegalovirus infection. No antigen is known for these receptors. A single record per CDR3 protein comes from TCRdb applying MiXCR to the reads. The table records over 250,000 distinct CDR3 sequences, roughly a fifth of them present only once. The sample consisted of cultured PBMCs, taken from culture after CMV antigen stimulation. These TCRs come from a human donor in good health (CMV status not recorded). Some clones in this sample may be carry-over from other donors' samples. The CDR3 runs from the conserved cysteine through the conserved F or W. D genes are given only for firm matches. Size is stated for part of the rows, as once, few or many counts, or as a class when the clone is expanded.

>TRBJ2-5|.|TRBD2|TRBV20-1
CSAARFSGRQETQYF
TGCAGTGCTGCCCGATTTAGCGGGCGCCAAGAGACCCAGTACTTC
>TRBJ2-3|.|.|TRBV19
CASTAAIGTDTQYF
TGTGCCAGTACTGCAGCGATCGGAACAGATACGCAGTATTTT
>TRBJ2-5|.|.|TRBV10-3
CAVRGRNQETQYF
TGTGCCGTCCGAGGGCGGAATCAAGAGACCCAGTACTTC
>TRBJ2-1|few|TRBD2|TRBV20-1
CSATPGTSAVNEQFF
TGCAGTGCTACTCCCGGGACTAGCGCGGTCAATGAGCAGTTCTTC
>TRBJ1-1|.|.|TRBV7-6
CASKRVMNTEASF
TGTGCCAGCAAAAGGGTGATGAACACTGAAGCTTCCTTT
>TRBJ1-2|.|.|TRBV12-3/TRBV12-4
CASRHVDSNGYTF
TGTGCCAGCAGACACGTAGACAGTAACGGCTACACCTTC
>TRBJ1-1|many|.|TRBV7-2
CASSLATNRNTEAFF
TGTGCCAGCAGCTTAGCCACAAATAGAAACACTGAAGCTTTCTTT
>TRBJ2-2|many|.|TRBV7-2
CASRRAGLTGELFF
TGTGCCAGCAGGAGGGCGGGCTTGACCGGGGAGCTGTTTTTT
>TRBJ2-5|many|.|TRBV18
CASSPPSTSRETQYF
TGTGCCAGCTCACCACCTTCTACCAGCCGGGAGACCCAGTACTTC
>TRBJ2-4|once|TRBD2|TRBV12-3/TRBV12-4
CASSHPWTSGSVAKNIQYF
TGTGCCAGCAGTCACCCATGGACTAGCGGGAGCGTAGCCAAAAACATTCAGTACTTC
>TRBJ2-1|.|TRBD2|TRBV5-6
CASSGTSGISNEQFF
TGTGCCAGCAGCGGGACTAGCGGGATTTCCAATGAGCAGTTCTTC
>TRBJ1-3|.|TRBD1|TRBV20-1
CSAATGAEGGNTIYF
TGCAGTGCTGCGACAGGGGCGGAAGGGGGAAACACCATATATTTT
>TRBJ2-1|many|.|TRBV12-3/TRBV12-4
CASSLGGGHRAGNEQFF
TGTGCCAGCAGTTTAGGCGGCGGACATCGAGCTGGGAATGAGCAGTTCTTC
>TRBJ1-1|.|.|TRBV10-2
CASSEGATEAFF
TGCGCCAGCAGTGAAGGAGCCACTGAAGCTTTCTTT
>TRBJ2-2|few|TRBD1|TRBV6-6
CASTTSGTGTGELFF
TGTGCCAGTACAACCTCCGGGACAGGTACCGGGGAGCTGTTTTTT
>TRBJ2-5|.|.|TRBV4-3
CASSQDSVMGEDTYQETQYF
TGCGCCAGCAGCCAAGACTCCGTTATGGGGGAAGATACGTACCAAGAGACCCAGTACTTC
>TRBJ2-3|few|.|TRBV4-1
CASSQLFPRDSTDTQYF
TGCGCCAGCAGCCAGCTGTTCCCCCGGGACTCCACAGATACGCAGTATTTT
>TRBJ2-7|few|TRBD2|TRBV28
CASSLGTSGSPEQYF
TGTGCCAGCAGTTTAGGGACTAGCGGGAGTCCCGAGCAGTACTTC
>TRBJ2-1|.|.|TRBV7-7
CASSSQLEHEQFF
TGTGCTAGCAGCTCCCAACTCGAGCACGAGCAGTTCTTC
>TRBJ2-1|few|TRBD2|TRBV27
CASSLTLAAGGDEQFF
TGTGCCAGCAGCCTTACCCTAGCGGCGGGGGGGGATGAGCAGTTCTTC
>TRBJ2-7|.|TRBD2|TRBV4-2
CASSQERSGTYEQYF
TGTGCCAGCAGCCAAGAAAGAAGCGGGACCTACGAGCAGTACTTC
>TRBJ2-6|many|.|TRBV7-9
CASSLVLGGSGANVLTF
TGTGCCAGCAGCTTAGTATTGGGGGGCTCTGGGGCCAACGTCCTGACTTTC
>TRBJ1-1|few|.|TRBV7-9
CASNRVGENTEAFF
TGTGCCAGCAACAGGGTCGGTGAGAACACTGAAGCTTTCTTT
>TRBJ2-3|once|.|TRBV28
CASSNTTGLLGLAASTDTQYF
TGTGCCAGCAGCAATACTACAGGGCTCCTCGGGCTAGCGGCTAGCACAGATACGCAGTATTTT
>TRBJ1-3|many|.|TRBV24-1
CATSLGNTIYF
TGTGCCACCAGTCTTGGAAACACCATATATTTT